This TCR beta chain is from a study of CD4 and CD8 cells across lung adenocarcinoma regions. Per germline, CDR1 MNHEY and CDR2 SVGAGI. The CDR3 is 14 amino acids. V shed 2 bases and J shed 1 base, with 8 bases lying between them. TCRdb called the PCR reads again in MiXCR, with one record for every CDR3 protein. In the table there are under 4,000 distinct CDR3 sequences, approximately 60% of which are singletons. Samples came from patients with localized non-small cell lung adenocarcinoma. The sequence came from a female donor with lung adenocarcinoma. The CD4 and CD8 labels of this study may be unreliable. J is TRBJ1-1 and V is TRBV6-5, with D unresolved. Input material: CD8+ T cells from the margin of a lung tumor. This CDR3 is CASSYTGRNTEAFF. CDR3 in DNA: TGTGCCAGCAGTTACACGGGCCGGAACACTGAAGCTTTCTTT.